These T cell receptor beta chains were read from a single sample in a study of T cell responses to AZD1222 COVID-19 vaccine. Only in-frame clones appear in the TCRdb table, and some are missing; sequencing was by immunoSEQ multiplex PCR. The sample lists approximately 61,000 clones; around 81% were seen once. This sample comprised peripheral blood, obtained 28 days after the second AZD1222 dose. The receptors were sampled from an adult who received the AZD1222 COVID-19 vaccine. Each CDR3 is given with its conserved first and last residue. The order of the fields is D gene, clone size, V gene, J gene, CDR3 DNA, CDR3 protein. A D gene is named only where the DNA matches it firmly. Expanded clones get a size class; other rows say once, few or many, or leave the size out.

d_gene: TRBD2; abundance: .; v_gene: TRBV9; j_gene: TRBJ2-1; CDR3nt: TGTGCCAGCAGCGTAGAGGCTAGCGGGAGGGGACCTTGGTTCTTC; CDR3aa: CASSVEASGRGPWFF
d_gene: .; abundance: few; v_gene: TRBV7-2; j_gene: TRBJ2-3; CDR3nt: TGTGCCAGCAGCTTAGGAGTCGTGGGCACAGATACGCAGTATTTT; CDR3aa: CASSLGVVGTDTQYF
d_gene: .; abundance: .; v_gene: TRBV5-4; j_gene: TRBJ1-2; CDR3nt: TGTGCCAGCGAAGCACAAGGGGGGGGCTACACCTTC; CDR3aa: CASEAQGGGYTF
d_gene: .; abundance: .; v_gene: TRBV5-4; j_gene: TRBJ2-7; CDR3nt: TGTGCCAGCGCCCGCCGGGACACTTCCTACGAGCAGTACTTC; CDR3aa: CASARRDTSYEQYF
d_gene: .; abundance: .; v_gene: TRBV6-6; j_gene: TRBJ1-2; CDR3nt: TGTGCCAGCGGGAGCAACAGGGACGGCTACACCTTC; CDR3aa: CASGSNRDGYTF
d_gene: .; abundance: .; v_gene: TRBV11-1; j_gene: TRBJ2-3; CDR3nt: TGTGCCAGCAGCTTTAGTCCCCGAGATACGCAGTATTTT; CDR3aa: CASSFSPRDTQYF
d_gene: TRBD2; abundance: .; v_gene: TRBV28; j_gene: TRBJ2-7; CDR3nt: TGTGCCAGCAGCAAACGACCGGGACTAGTGTACGAGCAGTACTTC; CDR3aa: CASSKRPGLVYEQYF
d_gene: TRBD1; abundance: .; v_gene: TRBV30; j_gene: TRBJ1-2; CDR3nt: TGTGCCTGGAGTTTTGTCGGACAGGGAAAAGGCTACACCTTC; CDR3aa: CAWSFVGQGKGYTF
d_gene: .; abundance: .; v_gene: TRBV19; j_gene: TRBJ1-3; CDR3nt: TGTGCCAGTAGTACGGAAAGAATTACTGGAAACACCATATATTTT; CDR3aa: CASSTERITGNTIYF
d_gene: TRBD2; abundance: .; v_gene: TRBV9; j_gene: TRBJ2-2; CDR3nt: TGTGCCAGCAGCGTAAGCGGGGATAGGGGCGGGGAGCTGTTTTTT; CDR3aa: CASSVSGDRGGELFF
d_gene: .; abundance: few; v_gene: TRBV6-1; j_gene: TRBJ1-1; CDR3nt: TGTGCCAGCAGTGAAGGCGGGGGGATCGTGAACACTGAAGCTTTCTTT; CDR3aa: CASSEGGGIVNTEAFF
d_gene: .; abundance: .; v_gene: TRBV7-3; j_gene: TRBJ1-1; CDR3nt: TGTGCCAGCAGCCCTGGGGGATCCACTGAAGCTTTCTTT; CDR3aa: CASSPGGSTEAFF
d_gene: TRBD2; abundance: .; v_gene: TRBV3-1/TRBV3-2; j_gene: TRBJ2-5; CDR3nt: TGTGCCAGCAGCCAAGATATGTCTAGCGGGAGTTTATACTTC; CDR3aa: CASSQDMSSGSLYF
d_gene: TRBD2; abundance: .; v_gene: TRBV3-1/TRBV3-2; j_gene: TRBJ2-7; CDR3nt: TGTGCCAGCAGCCAAATGACTAGCGGGAGTGGCGAGCAGTACTTC; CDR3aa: CASSQMTSGSGEQYF
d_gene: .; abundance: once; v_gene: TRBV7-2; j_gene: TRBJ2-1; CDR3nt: TGTGCCAGCAGCTTAGACGGAACGACGTTTTACAATGAGCAGTTCTTC; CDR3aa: CASSLDGTTFYNEQFF
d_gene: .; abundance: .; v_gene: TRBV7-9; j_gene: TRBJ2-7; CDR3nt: TGTGCCAGCAGCCCCGGAATAAGTATCTACGAGCAGTACTTC; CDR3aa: CASSPGISIYEQYF
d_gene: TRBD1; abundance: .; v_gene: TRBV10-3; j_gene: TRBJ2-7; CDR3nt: TGTGCCATCTGGTCCGGGGGACAGGCCTACGAGCAGTACTTC; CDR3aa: CAIWSGGQAYEQYF
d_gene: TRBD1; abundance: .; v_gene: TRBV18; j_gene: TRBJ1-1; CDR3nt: TGTGCCAGCTCACCACCCAAACAGGGGGTGAACACTGAAGCTTTCTTT; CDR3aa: CASSPPKQGVNTEAFF
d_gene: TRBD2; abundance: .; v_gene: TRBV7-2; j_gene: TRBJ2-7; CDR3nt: TGTGCCAGCAGCCGCCCCGCGAGGACTAGCGGGCCTGCCTACGAGCAGTACTTC; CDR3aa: CASSRPARTSGPAYEQYF
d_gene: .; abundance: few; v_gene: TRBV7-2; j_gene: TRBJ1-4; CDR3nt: TGTGCCAGCAGCTTAGTTCCCCCCTATGAAAAACTGTTTTTT; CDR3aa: CASSLVPPYEKLFF
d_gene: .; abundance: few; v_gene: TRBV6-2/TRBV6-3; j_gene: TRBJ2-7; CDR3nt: TGTGCCAGCAGTTACTCGAAATACGAGCAGTACTTC; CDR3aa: CASSYSKYEQYF
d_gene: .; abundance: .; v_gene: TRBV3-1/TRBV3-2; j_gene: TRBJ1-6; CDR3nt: TGTGCCAGCAGCCAAGAAGGAGGGGCCCGAAACTTT; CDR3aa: CASSQEGGARNF
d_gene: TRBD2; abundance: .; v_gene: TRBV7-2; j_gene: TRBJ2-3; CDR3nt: TGTGCCAGCAGCTCTCCTAGCGGGAGGACCGCTTACCTAGATACGCAGTATTTT; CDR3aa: CASSSPSGRTAYLDTQYF
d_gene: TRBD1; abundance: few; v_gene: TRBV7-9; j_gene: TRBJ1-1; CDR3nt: TGTGCCAGCAGCTTCGGACAGGGGGCTTGGGGGTTCGCGGATACTGAAGCTTTCTTT; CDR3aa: CASSFGQGAWGFADTEAFF
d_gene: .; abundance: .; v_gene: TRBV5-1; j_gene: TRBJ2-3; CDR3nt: TGCGCCAGCAGCTTGGATCAGACAGATACGCAGTATTTT; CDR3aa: CASSLDQTDTQYF
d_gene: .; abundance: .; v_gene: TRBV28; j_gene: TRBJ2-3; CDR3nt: TGTGCCAGCAGTTTACAGGGTCTACACACAGATACGCAGTATTTT; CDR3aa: CASSLQGLHTDTQYF
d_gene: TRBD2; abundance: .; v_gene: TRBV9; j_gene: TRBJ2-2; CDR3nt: TGTGCCAGCAGTGACCCCGGGACTAGTCCGTCCGGGGAGCTGTTTTTT; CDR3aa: CASSDPGTSPSGELFF
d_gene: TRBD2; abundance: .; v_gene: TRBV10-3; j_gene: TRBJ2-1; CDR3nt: TGTGCCATCAGTGGGGGACTAGCGGGAGGCAATGAGCAGTTCTTC; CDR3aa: CAISGGLAGGNEQFF
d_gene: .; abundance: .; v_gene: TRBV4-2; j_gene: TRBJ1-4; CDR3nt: TGTGCCAGCAGCCAAGTCCAGGGACTTAATGAAAAACTGTTTTTT; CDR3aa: CASSQVQGLNEKLFF
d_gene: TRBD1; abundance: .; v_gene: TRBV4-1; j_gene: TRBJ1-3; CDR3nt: TGCGCCAGCAGCCAAGATCCAGGGGGCTCTTCTGGAAACACCATATATTTT; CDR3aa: CASSQDPGGSSGNTIYF
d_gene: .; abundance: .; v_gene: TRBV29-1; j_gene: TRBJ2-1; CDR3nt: TGCAGCGTTCGCGGGACCTCCTACAATGAGCAGTTCTTC; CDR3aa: CSVRGTSYNEQFF
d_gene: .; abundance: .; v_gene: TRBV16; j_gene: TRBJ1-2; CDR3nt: TGTGCCAGCAGCGTGGACGGCTATGGCTACACCTTC; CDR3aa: CASSVDGYGYTF
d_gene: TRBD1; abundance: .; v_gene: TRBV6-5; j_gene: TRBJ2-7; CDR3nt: TGTGCCAGCAGTTACTCCGGGACAGACTCCTACGAGCAGTACTTC; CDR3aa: CASSYSGTDSYEQYF
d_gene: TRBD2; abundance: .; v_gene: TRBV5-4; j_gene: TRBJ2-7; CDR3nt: TGTGCCAGCAGGTATGGCGTAGCGGGAGTTCCTTACGAGCAGTACTTC; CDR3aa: CASRYGVAGVPYEQYF
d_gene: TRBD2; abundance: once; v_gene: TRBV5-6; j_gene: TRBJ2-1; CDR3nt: TGTGCCAGCATCAAATTAAAAAGTGGGGGACTAGCGGAAAACAATGAGCAGTTCTTC; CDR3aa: CASIKLKSGGLAENNEQFF